Detailed here is one TCR beta chain. Trimming left V 2 bases short and J 7 bases short, with 12 bases between. The germline V gene has CDR1 GTSNPN and CDR2 SVGIG (reference sequence). This CDR3 is built from 13 residues. This specimen belongs to a study of blood T cell repertoires in COVID-19. About the research overall: Spain, Italy and the United States supplied samples that represented acute and convalescent COVID-19. T cells, B-cell-depleted T cells, or PBMCs provided the cDNA or gDNA that served as material.

Authors' analysis steps: Estimated nucleated cell counts came from reference gene primer amplification. Measured with immunoSEQ multiplex PCR; TCRdb has only the in-frame clones, and not every one. That table furnishes V, J and clone size, whereas the DNA furnished D and trimming. Of about 140,000 clones in the sample, around nine tenths were seen once. The chain combines TRBV30 with TRBJ1-5; D remains unclear. The source material was peripheral blood. The clonotype comes from a woman in her 50s with acute or convalescent COVID-19. The CDR3 loop is CAWSLRREQPQHF. The CDR3 bases are TGTGCCTGGAGTTTAAGGAGGGAACAGCCCCAGCATTTT.